This record looks at one T cell receptor beta chain sequence and its context. Random hexamers were used to reverse transcribe an amount of about 0.45 to 1 ug RNA. TCRdb redid the calling of the immunoSEQ multiplex PCR reads with MiXCR, one entry per CDR3 protein. The sample lists 400,000 to 550,000 distinct CDR3 sequences; around 83% were seen once. These data belong to a study of CD8 T cells in Susac syndrome. The CD8+ and CD4+ T cells were isolated magnetically using a negative isolation approach, whereas the TEMRA cells were enriched by FACS. The CDR3 length is 14 residues. From germline, CDR1 is SGHNT and CDR2 YYREEE (reference sequence). Germline trimming cut 4 bases from V and 4 bases from J; bases unmatched to any gene: 3.

The specimen was CD8+ T cells from PBMCs. This TCR was recovered from a human donor with multiple sclerosis. V is TRBV5-4 and J is TRBJ2-3, with 10 bases matching TRBD1. The CDR3 spells CASSPGQGPDTQYF. The CDR3 bases are TGTGCCAGCAGCCCGGGACAGGGGCCAGATACGCAGTATTTT.